These 21 T cell receptor beta chains were all obtained from the same sample, sequenced in a study of T-cell memory formation after mild COVID-19. TCRdb reprocessed the 5' RACE reads via MiXCR and lists one record per CDR3 protein. The profile covers about 560,000 distinct CDR3 sequences, with about 20% appearing a single time and roughly 8.1% taken by the ten largest. Sequences were obtained from PBMCs or a T cell subset sorted from them (not recorded which). These TCRs come from an adult woman who had mild COVID-19 (a few samples of this study predate the infection). Cell type and time point are not known.

Comment on this clonotype: Sequence at one end of the junction differs from germline and may be a read error. J is TRBJ2-7 and V is TRBV7-9; D is uncertain. The CDR3 is 13 amino acids. CDR1 is SEHNR and CDR2 is FQNEAQ in the germline V gene (reference sequence). The CDR3: CASSSTTTYEKYF. Here the CDR3 DNA reads TGTGCCAGCAGCTCCACCACTACATACGAGAAGTACTTC.

The chain recombines TRBV18 with TRBJ2-5; D is uncertain. CDR3 size: 16 residues. Germline V gene sequence: CDR1 KGHSH, CDR2 LQKENI. The ends were cut back, 0 bases at V and 5 bases at J, with 16 bases in the middle. The CDR3, as DNA: TGTGCCAGCTCACCACCTGGACGTGGGCTTCGGGAGACCCAGTACTTC. Protein sequence: CASSPPGRGLRETQYF.

This chain links TRBV5-1 with TRBJ2-7, with 9 positions matching TRBD1. The V gene's germline CDR1 is SGHRS and CDR2 YFSETQ. The CDR3 has 13 residues. V shed 4 bases, J shed 5 bases, and the junction held 4 bases outside the gene matches. CDR3 DNA sequence: TGCGCCAGCAGCGCCGACAGGGGGGACGAGCAGTACTTC. Its protein is CASSADRGDEQYF.

This clonotype was counted a few times. CDR3 in amino acids: CASRGQGNLNSPLHF. As DNA, the CDR3 is TGTGCCAGCAGGGGCCAGGGGAACCTAAATTCACCCCTCCACTTT. The chain is built from TRBV2 and TRBJ1-6, with D tentatively TRBD1 (6 bases). This CDR3 spans 15 amino acids. V was cut by 6 bases and J by 7 bases, with 16 bases left in between. Germline V gene sequence: CDR1 SNHLY, CDR2 FYNNEI.

A few counts support this clonotype. The rearrangement uses TRBV11-2 and TRBJ2-2; no clear D gene. This CDR3 is 18 amino acids long. Germline CDR1 reads SGHAT; CDR2 reads FQNNGV. Trimming cost V 5 bases and J 3 bases, with 22 bases left between them. This CDR3 is CASSLDSTWRGYTGELFF. CDR3 DNA sequence: TGTGCCAGCAGCCTCGACTCAACGTGGAGAGGTTACACCGGGGAGCTGTTTTTT.

This clonotype was observed a handful of times. The chain is built from TRBV2 and TRBJ2-3, with 9 bases fitting TRBD2. This CDR3 contains 15 residues. The V gene's germline CDR1 is SNHLY and CDR2 FYNNEI. The V segment lost 7 bases and the J segment 0 bases; nucleotides outside the gene matches: 5. The CDR3 bases are TGTGCCAGCATAGCGGGAGCCGGTAGCACAGATACGCAGTATTTT. Protein: CASIAGAGSTDTQYF.

Only a few counts were recorded for this clonotype. The chain carries TRBV2 and TRBJ1-5, with 8 positions matching TRBD1. CDR3 length equals 14 residues. CDR1 and CDR2 (germline): SNHLY, FYNNEI. Unmatched junction bases numbered 5, after V lost 8 bases and J lost 2 bases. For the CDR3, the DNA is TGTGCCAGCGACCAGGGGGCCGGCAATCAGCCCCAGCATTTT. Amino acids: CASDQGAGNQPQHF.

This chain connects TRBV12-3 or TRBV12-4 to TRBJ1-6, with D hard to call. The V end lost 6 bases, the J end lost 0 bases, and 12 bases lay between the germline ends. The CDR3 sequence is 16 residues long. The CDR3 here is CASRLDGSSYNSPLHF. The CDR3 DNA reads as TGTGCCAGCAGACTTGACGGTAGCTCCTATAATTCACCCCTCCACTTT.

This chain connects TRBV11-2 to TRBJ2-7; the match to TRBD1 covers 8 bases. The CDR3 runs 15 residues. V shed 6 bases and J 5 bases; nucleotides not matched to a gene: 12. Germline V gene data show CDR1 as SGHAT and CDR2 as FQNNGV. CDR3 region: CASRRPGTGRNEQYF. The CDR3, as DNA: TGTGCCAGCAGACGCCCCGGGACAGGCCGGAACGAGCAGTACTTC.

This clonotype was counted only a few times. The J gene is TRBJ1-2, the V gene TRBV7-2; D call uncertain. This CDR3 comprises 13 residues. The germline V gene has CDR1 SGHTA and CDR2 FQGNSA. V lost 3 bases to trimming and J lost 8 bases, with 13 bases between them. DNA for the CDR3: TGTGCCAGCAGCTTCCGCCCTGTCGGCGGCTACACCTTC. Residues: CASSFRPVGGYTF.

This clonotype showed up just a few times. CDR3 nucleotides: TGTGCCAGCAGCCATCGGTGGGACTATGGCTACACCTTC. This gives the protein CASSHRWDYGYTF. The gene calls are TRBV3-1 and TRBJ1-2; D is unclear. CDR3 length: 13 residues. V was cut by 3 bases and J by 3 bases, with 8 bases left in between. CDR1 and CDR2 (germline): LGHDT, YNNKEL (reference sequence).

The rearrangement uses TRBV20-1 and TRBJ1-5; D remains ambiguous. Germline V gene lookup returns CDR1 DFQATT and CDR2 SNEGSKA (reference sequence). With 2 bases removed from V and 2 bases from J, the gap between germline ends came to 10 bases. The CDR3 consists of 14 residues. CDR3 amino acids: CSARRGEGNQPQHF. The CDR3 region has the DNA TGCAGTGCTAGACGTGGGGAAGGCAATCAGCCCCAGCATTTT.

This chain links TRBV30 with TRBJ2-3, with D possibly matching TRBD2 (6 bases). The V and J ends lost 3 bases and 6 bases respectively, with 10 bases between them. The CDR3 has 12 amino acids. The germline gives CDR1 GTSNPN, CDR2 SVGIG (reference sequence). The CDR3 reads CAWRPAGDTQYF. The CDR3 DNA is TGTGCCTGGAGGCCCGCGGGGGATACGCAGTATTTT.

The chain couples TRBV7-6 to TRBJ1-1, with D hard to call. V dropped 7 bases and J dropped 0 bases, with 9 bases sitting between them. The CDR3 runs 13 residues. The V gene's germline CDR1 is SGHVS and CDR2 FNYEAQ. CDR3 sequence reads: CASTAQMNTEAFF. The CDR3 coding sequence is TGTGCCAGCACCGCCCAGATGAACACTGAAGCTTTCTTT.

V gene TRBV15 combines with J gene TRBJ1-2; D perhaps matches TRBD1 (5 bases). Germline V gene data show CDR1 as LNHNV and CDR2 as YYDKDF (reference sequence). The CDR3 consists of 14 residues. With 1 base removed from V and 4 bases from J, the gap between germline ends came to 10 bases. CDR3 sequence (DNA): TGTGCCACCAGCAGAGGCCAGGGCCCCTATGGCTACACCTTC. This encodes CATSRGQGPYGYTF. Using reference TRBV15 and TRBJ1-2 for the parts outside the CDR3, the full variable domain is DAMVIQNPRYQVTQFGKPVTLSCSQTLNHNVMYWYQQKSSQAPKLLFHYYDKDFNNEADTPDNFQSRRPNTSFCFLDIRSPGLGDTAMYLCATSRGQGPYGYTFGSGTRLTVV.

This clonotype was counted a single time. This chain uses TRBV24-1 with TRBJ2-3; possible D gene TRBD2, 6 bases. Germline values: CDR1 KGHDR, CDR2 SFDVKD. The V end lost 5 bases, the J end lost 5 bases, and 19 bases lay between the germline ends. There are 16 residues in the CDR3. CDR3 loop: CATSVPSGGYRDTQYF. In DNA form, the CDR3 reads TGTGCCACCAGTGTCCCAAGTGGGGGGTACAGAGATACGCAGTATTTT.

In its sample, this clonotype was seen a few times. The genes are TRBV24-1 and TRBJ2-1; D gene uncertain. Trimming removed 2 bases at V and 7 bases at J, with 8 bases between. The germline V gene has CDR1 KGHDR and CDR2 SFDVKD. CDR3 length: 13 amino acids. Here the CDR3 DNA reads TGTGCCACCAGTGATTCCCAGGCTAATGAGCAGTTCTTC. Translated, it gives CATSDSQANEQFF.

V is TRBV12-3 or TRBV12-4 and J is TRBJ2-3; D remains unclear. CDR3 length: 14 residues. Trimming pared 7 bases from V and 1 base from J, leaving 12 bases between. The CDR3 protein is CASTPSAGTDTQYF. The CDR3 DNA reads TGTGCCAGCACCCCCAGCGCAGGCACAGATACGCAGTATTTT.

The CDR3 loop reads CSARDGGKETQYF. CDR3 DNA sequence: TGCAGTGCTAGAGATGGGGGTAAAGAGACCCAGTACTTC. The chain recombines TRBV20-1 with TRBJ2-5, with D perhaps matching TRBD1 or TRBD2 (5 bases each). V was shortened by 0 bases and J by 3 bases, with 8 bases between the two germline ends. Germline-derived CDR1 and CDR2 are DFQATT and SNEGSKA (reference sequence). The CDR3 runs 13 residues.

This clonotype appeared a few times. The chain combines TRBV7-2 with TRBJ2-7; tentatively, D is TRBD2 (6 bases). This CDR3 comprises 13 residues. V lost 7 bases and J 7 bases, leaving 17 bases between the germline ends. The germline V gene has CDR1 SGHTA and CDR2 FQGNSA. CDR3 protein: CASTRDSPKEQYF. Written as DNA, the CDR3 is TGTGCCAGCACCCGGGACTCGCCTAAAGAGCAGTACTTC.

V gene TRBV19 combines with J gene TRBJ2-2; 7 nucleotides line up with TRBD2. After removal of 6 bases from V and 3 bases from J, the junction contained 7 bases not matched to a gene. Germline CDR1 LNHDA, CDR2 SQIVND (reference sequence). CDR3 length equals 15 residues. The CDR3 DNA reads as TGTGCCAGTAGCTCGGGAGGTTCGGACACCGGGGAGCTGTTTTTT. Translation: CASSSGGSDTGELFF.